This T cell receptor (beta chain) was captured by sequencing in a study of molecular identifiers for immune sequencing clone quantification. Study-level background: With replicates, the RNA of about 19,000 or 110,000 naive CD8 cells was split five ways and four were sequenced. Broader study findings: Clones of above 20 RNA copies carried over 97% of effector molecules; in naive cells they carried under 1%.

As for this clonotype: The antigen is undetermined.

For bulk TCR libraries, previously described methods and listed TCR primers were used. A single record per CDR3 protein comes from TCRdb applying MiXCR to the PCR reads. The sample lists some 650,000 distinct CDR3 sequences, roughly 21% occurring once. This CDR3 is 15 amino acids long. CDR1 and CDR2 (germline): MGHRA, YSYEKL. V was pared by 6 bases and J by 4 bases, with 18 bases between. The material sequenced was naive CD8+ T cells from blood, with Jurkat cell RNA spiked in. As for subset: FACS-sorted CD8+CD4-CCR7+CD45RA+ naive T cells. V usage is TRBV4-1 and J usage is TRBJ1-2, with D unclear. The receptor was derived from a human donor in good health. Some libraries in this study had Jurkat cell RNA spiked in. CDR3 sequence reads: CASRSTADAGYGYTF. For the CDR3, the DNA is TGCGCCAGCAGATCAACAGCCGACGCTGGCTATGGCTACACCTTC.